This entry lists 25 T cell receptor beta chains sequenced from one sample in a study of T cells in Graves' hyperthyroidism and ophthalmopathy. The TCR beta CDR3 regions underwent amplification using RNA transcripts as the source. In the first-round RT-PCR of the TCR CDR3, the HTBI primer set was used. Using its own MiXCR run on the multiplex PCR reads, TCRdb lists one record per CDR3 protein. The data show a few hundred thousand distinct CDR3 sequences, over 20% seen once. The sequenced sample was blood. The receptors were sampled from a woman between 50 and 59 years old with Graves' hyperthyroidism.

This clonotype has more than one count but fewer than ten. The chain is built from TRBV16 and TRBJ1-2; D gene uncertain. Germline assignment: CDR1 KGHSY and CDR2 FQNENV. V was shortened by 4 bases and J by 6 bases, with 9 bases between the two germline ends. The CDR3 extends over 12 amino acids. CDR3 coding DNA: TGTGCCAGCAGCCGAACCCTTAATGGCTACACCTTC. This codes for CASSRTLNGYTF.

This clonotype was picked up one time. The chain carries TRBV27 and TRBJ2-7, with 11 bases that match TRBD2. Germline assignment: CDR1 MNHEY and CDR2 SMNVEV (reference sequence). V shed 0 bases and J 4 bases; nucleotides not matched to a gene: 2. The CDR3 has 15 amino acids. The CDR3 loop reads CASSLSPSGRYEQYF. CDR3 in DNA: TGTGCCAGCAGTTTATCCCCTAGCGGGAGGTACGAGCAGTACTTC.

This clonotype was observed many times. The chain employs TRBV11-2 and TRBJ2-5; tentative D call: TRBD1 (5 bases). The V gene's germline CDR1 is SGHAT and CDR2 FQNNGV. CDR3 length equals 14 residues. Trimming cost V 1 base and J 5 bases, with 11 bases left between them. The CDR3: CASSLVGAMETQYF. CDR3 coding DNA: TGTGCCAGCAGCTTAGTAGGGGCCATGGAGACCCAGTACTTC.

The V call is TRBV9, the J call TRBJ2-5; TRBD1 might be the D (5 bases). The V end was cut by 1 base, the J end by 2 bases, with 9 bases between. Germline V gene lookup returns CDR1 SGDLS and CDR2 YYNGEE. This CDR3 comprises 14 residues. In nucleotides, the CDR3 is TGTGCCAGCAGCGTAAGTCAGGGTCAAGAGACCCAGTACTTC. Its translation: CASSVSQGQETQYF.

This clonotype occurred a few times. The chain employs TRBV6-1 and TRBJ2-3; D possibly corresponds to TRBD2 (5 bases). Trimming removed 4 bases at V and 3 bases at J, with 14 bases between. The CDR3 is made up of 15 amino acids. Germline CDR1 and CDR2: MNHNS and SASEGT. The CDR3 reads CASSGPRGLTDTQYF. Written as DNA, the CDR3 is TGTGCCAGCAGTGGACCCCGAGGGCTTACAGATACGCAGTATTTT.

This clonotype was recorded many times. The CDR3 nucleotides read TGTGCCAGCAGTGAACACCGGGGACTAGCGGACAATGAGCAGTTCTTC. This codes for CASSEHRGLADNEQFF. J is TRBJ2-1 and V is TRBV6-1, with 11 bases matching TRBD2. The CDR3 loop spans 16 amino acids. Germline lookup yields CDR1 MNHNS and CDR2 SASEGT. V lost 2 bases and J lost 5; bases outside the gene matches: 5.

To note about this clonotype: A read error may produce the germline difference seen at one junction end. V is TRBV4-2 and J is TRBJ2-3; 8 bases agree with TRBD2. This CDR3 contains 17 residues. Germline V lookup: CDR1 LGHNA, CDR2 YNFKEQ. The CDR3 spells CASGQDQGGGPTDTQYF. CDR3 DNA sequence: TGTGCCAGCGGCCAAGATCAAGGCGGGGGGCCCACAGATACGCAGTATTTT.

This clonotype was recorded once. This chain joins TRBV5-1 and TRBJ2-3, with D perhaps TRBD2 (6 bases). V dropped 0 bases and J dropped 6 bases, with 14 bases sitting between them. The germline V gene encodes CDR1 SGHRS and CDR2 YFSETQ. The length of the CDR3 is 15 residues. The CDR3 loop reads CASSLVGRSSDTQYF. DNA for the CDR3: TGCGCCAGCAGCTTGGTCGGGAGATCTTCTGATACGCAGTATTTT.

The table lists this clonotype with many counts. The V and J genes are TRBV7-9 and TRBJ2-3; D may be TRBD1 or TRBD2 (5 bases each). Per the germline V gene, CDR1 is SEHNR and CDR2 is FQNEAQ (reference sequence). The germline V and J ends were trimmed by 1 base and 7 bases, with 9 bases remaining between them. The CDR3 is 13 amino acids. CDR3 amino acids: CASSLVGTYTQYF. In DNA, the CDR3 is TGTGCCAGCAGCTTAGTTGGGACGTATACGCAGTATTTT.

In this sample, this clonotype turned up many times. This chain uses TRBV5-6 with TRBJ1-1; possibly TRBD1 for D (6 bases). This CDR3 spans 13 amino acids. Germline assignment: CDR1 SGHDT and CDR2 YYEEEE. The V end was cut by 7 bases, the J end by 0 bases, with 10 bases between. CDR3 region: CASRQGLNTEAFF. The CDR3 bases are TGTGCCAGCCGCCAGGGGCTGAACACTGAAGCTTTCTTT.

This clonotype was seen ten or more times. The chain recombines TRBV11-2 with TRBJ2-1, with 11 bases lining up with TRBD2. Germline CDR1 reads SGHAT; CDR2 reads FQNNGV. V was clipped by 6 bases and J by 4 bases; unmatched bases: 5. This CDR3 is 15 amino acids long. CDR3 loop: CASRIAGGMYNEQFF. CDR3 in DNA: TGTGCCAGCAGAATAGCGGGAGGGATGTACAATGAGCAGTTCTTC.

This clonotype was observed at least ten times. The chain couples TRBV7-6 to TRBJ2-3; 7 nucleotides line up with TRBD1. Germline V gene data show CDR1 as SGHVS and CDR2 as FNYEAQ. The CDR3 totals 16 residues. V lost 4 bases to trimming and J lost 2 bases; unmatched junction nucleotides: 9. CDR3 nucleotides: TGTGCCAGCAGCTCAGGGGGAAGGGGAGACACAGATACGCAGTATTTT. Translated, it gives CASSSGGRGDTDTQYF.

The chain uses TRBV4-1 and TRBJ2-5, with D unclear. Germline V lookup: CDR1 MGHRA, CDR2 YSYEKL. The CDR3 runs to 13 residues. V shed 1 base and J shed 5 bases, with 8 bases lying between them. The CDR3 nucleotides are TGCGCCAGCAGCCAAGTGATGCGGGAGACCCAGTACTTC. Encoded protein: CASSQVMRETQYF.

This clonotype was found many times. This sequence joins TRBV30 and TRBJ1-1; TRBD1 matches at 8 bases. This CDR3 is 14 amino acids long. Germline trimming cut 4 bases from V and 1 base from J; bases unmatched to any gene: 5. CDR1 and CDR2 from the germline V gene are GTSNPN and SVGIG (reference sequence). CDR3 nucleotide sequence: TGTGCCTGGACTCGGACAGGGCGGAACACTGAAGCTTTCTTT. It yields the protein CAWTRTGRNTEAFF.

The rearrangement joins TRBV3-1 to TRBJ2-6; a weak D match, TRBD2 (6 bases). From germline, CDR1 is LGHDT and CDR2 YNNKEL (reference sequence). The CDR3 extends over 20 amino acids. Trimming cost V 1 base and J 2 bases, with 21 bases left between them. CDR3 nucleotides: TGTGCCAGCAGCCAAGTTAGGTGGAGGGGAAAATATACTGGGGCCAACGTCCTGACTTTC. This codes for CASSQVRWRGKYTGANVLTF.

The sample holds a few counts of this clonotype. The V and J genes are TRBV24-1 and TRBJ2-1; 10 bases agree with TRBD1. Trimming took 3 bases from V and 6 from J; bases not matched to a gene: 4. CDR1 is KGHDR and CDR2 is SFDVKD in the germline V gene. The CDR3 has 15 amino acids. The CDR3 here is CATSDMTGGFNEQFF. As DNA, the CDR3 is TGTGCCACCAGTGATATGACAGGGGGCTTCAATGAGCAGTTCTTC.

The gene calls are TRBV20-1 and TRBJ2-6; D possibly uses TRBD1 or TRBD2 (5 bases each). The CDR3 covers 12 residues. Germline assignment: CDR1 DFQATT and CDR2 SNEGSKA (reference sequence). Trimming pared 5 bases from V and 5 bases from J, leaving 7 bases between. In DNA, the CDR3 is TGCAGTGCTCGGGGCTGGGCCAACGTCCTGACTTTC. Translating gives CSARGWANVLTF.

There are a few counts of this clonotype. The chain uses TRBV28 and TRBJ1-6, with a possible D match to TRBD1 (5 bases). V was trimmed by 5 bases and J by 11 bases, leaving 16 bases between them. The CDR3 runs 14 residues. CDR1 is MDHEN, CDR2 SYDVKM, per germline. The CDR3 loop is CASSLERGRAPLHF. CDR3 DNA: TGTGCCAGCAGTCTGGAAAGGGGTCGGGCACCCCTCCACTTT.

The chain carries TRBV11-3 and TRBJ2-7; D is ambiguous. Germline-derived CDR1 and CDR2 are SGHNT and YENEEA. CDR3 length equals 14 residues. The germline V and J ends were trimmed by 2 bases and 0 bases, with 8 bases remaining between them. This CDR3 is CASSLLTTSYEQYF. The CDR3 region has the DNA TGTGCCAGCAGCTTACTAACTACCTCCTACGAGCAGTACTTC. The variable domain in full, completed from reference TRBV11-3 and TRBJ2-7, reads EAGVVQSPRYKIIEKKQPVAFWCNPISGHNTLYWYLQNLGQGPELLIRYENEEAVDDSQLPKDRFSAERLKGVDSTLKIQPAELGDSAVYLCASSLLTTSYEQYFGPGTRLTVT.

The chain recombines TRBV29-1 with TRBJ2-5, with a possible D match to TRBD1 (6 bases). The germline V and J ends were trimmed by 5 bases and 1 base, with 14 bases remaining between them. The CDR3 is made up of 14 amino acids. Looked up from germline, CDR1 is SQVTM and CDR2 is ANQGSEA. The CDR3 spells CSVFLQGSQETQYF. CDR3 in DNA: TGCAGCGTTTTCTTACAGGGTTCCCAAGAGACCCAGTACTTC.

V is TRBV7-9 and J is TRBJ1-6; TRBD1 aligns across 9 bases. Germline CDR1 and CDR2: SEHNR and FQNEAQ (reference sequence). The J segment lost 9 bases and the V segment lost 2 bases, leaving 5 bases of the junction unmatched. This CDR3 has 15 residues. The CDR3 DNA reads TGTGCCAGCAGCTTATTGGACAGGGGAACTTCACCCCTCCACTTT. Translated: CASSLLDRGTSPLHF.

Ten or more counts support this clonotype. The rearrangement joins TRBV12-3 or TRBV12-4 to TRBJ2-7, with D unclear. This CDR3 contains 12 residues. Trimming removed 5 bases from V and 7 bases from J, with 12 bases in between. CDR3 coding DNA: TGTGCCAGCAGTCACCAGCCCCAGGAGCAGTACTTC. Translated, it gives CASSHQPQEQYF.

This clonotype turned up a few times. CDR3 amino acids: CASSLDFIIGEQYF. CDR3 coding DNA: TGTGCCAGCAGCTTGGATTTTATTATCGGCGAGCAGTACTTC. J is TRBJ2-7 and V is TRBV7-2; no reliable D call. CDR1 SGHTA and CDR2 FQGNSA come from the germline V gene. V was shortened by 3 bases and J by 6 bases, with 15 bases between the two germline ends. The CDR3 spans 14 residues.

This clonotype was detected many times. The V gene is TRBV12-3 or TRBV12-4, the J gene TRBJ1-5, with 11 bases that match TRBD1. Trimming cost V 5 bases and J 0 bases; bases outside gene matches: 9. The CDR3 totals 18 residues. The CDR3 DNA reads as TGTGCCAGCAGTCCATGGACAGGGGGCGCATTTAGCAATCAGCCCCAGCATTTT. It translates to CASSPWTGGAFSNQPQHF.

This rearrangement joins TRBV19 to TRBJ2-1, with TRBD2 matching over 8 bases. After removal of 3 bases from V and 4 bases from J, the junction contained 5 bases not matched to a gene. The CDR3 covers 15 residues. Germline lookup yields CDR1 LNHDA and CDR2 SQIVND (reference sequence). For the CDR3, the DNA is TGTGCCAGTAGTATGGAGCGGGGGTTATACAATGAGCAGTTCTTC. Translation gives CASSMERGLYNEQFF.